The rows below give T cell receptor beta chains drawn from one sample of a study of blood T cell repertoires in COVID-19. Measured with immunoSEQ multiplex PCR; TCRdb has only the in-frame clones, and not every one. Among about 180,000 clones, roughly 85% were seen once, and the ten largest hold under 9.5%. The sequencing input was peripheral blood. Source of these receptors: a man in his fifties or sixties with active or convalescent COVID-19. The CDR3 runs from the conserved cysteine through the conserved F or W. The D gene is left open where the match is weak. For some rows the clone size is stated as once, few or many, or as a class when expanded; others skip it.

j_gene: TRBJ2-5; v_gene: TRBV12-3/TRBV12-4; d_gene: .; abundance: .; CDR3aa: CASTGGGGTQYF; CDR3nt: TGTGCCAGCACCGGGGGAGGGGGGACCCAGTACTTC
j_gene: TRBJ2-7; v_gene: TRBV6-2/TRBV6-3; d_gene: TRBD2; abundance: .; CDR3aa: CASSSGGGRYEQYF; CDR3nt: TGTGCCAGCAGTTCGGGAGGGGGACGCTACGAGCAGTACTTC
j_gene: TRBJ1-3; v_gene: TRBV18; d_gene: .; abundance: .; CDR3aa: CASSPRSGTGNTIYF; CDR3nt: TGTGCCAGCTCACCACGGTCAGGGACTGGAAACACCATATATTTT
j_gene: TRBJ2-3; v_gene: TRBV5-5; d_gene: .; abundance: .; CDR3aa: CASSPVSVLSSTDTQYF; CDR3nt: TGTGCCAGCAGCCCGGTTTCCGTACTCTCAAGCACAGATACGCAGTATTTT
j_gene: TRBJ1-4; v_gene: TRBV28; d_gene: TRBD1; abundance: .; CDR3aa: CASSSPGQEKLFF; CDR3nt: TGTGCCAGCAGTTCTCCGGGACAGGAAAAACTGTTTTTT
j_gene: TRBJ1-1; v_gene: TRBV27; d_gene: .; abundance: .; CDR3aa: CASSWTVNTEAFF; CDR3nt: TGTGCCAGCAGTTGGACAGTGAACACTGAAGCTTTCTTT
j_gene: TRBJ1-1; v_gene: TRBV24-1; d_gene: TRBD1; abundance: .; CDR3aa: CATSERGLVGAFF; CDR3nt: TGTGCCACCAGTGAGAGGGGGCTGGTGGGAGCTTTCTTT
j_gene: TRBJ2-1; v_gene: TRBV7-3; d_gene: TRBD2; abundance: .; CDR3aa: CASSLSSGIYNEQFF; CDR3nt: TGTGCCAGCAGCTTATCGAGCGGGATATACAATGAGCAGTTCTTC
j_gene: TRBJ2-2; v_gene: TRBV11-3; d_gene: .; abundance: .; CDR3aa: CASSSPSGTYTGELFF; CDR3nt: TGTGCCAGCAGCTCTCCGTCCGGGACTTACACCGGGGAGCTGTTTTTT
j_gene: TRBJ1-3; v_gene: TRBV15; d_gene: TRBD1; abundance: few; CDR3aa: CATSRGDREGAIYF; CDR3nt: TGTGCCACCAGCAGAGGGGACAGGGAAGGGGCCATATATTTT
j_gene: TRBJ1-5; v_gene: TRBV19; d_gene: .; abundance: .; CDR3aa: CASSSQKYQPQHF; CDR3nt: TGTGCCAGTAGTAGTCAGAAATATCAGCCCCAGCATTTT
j_gene: TRBJ1-2; v_gene: TRBV10-3; d_gene: .; abundance: .; CDR3aa: CAISESRHGTYGYTF; CDR3nt: TGTGCCATCAGTGAGTCGAGACACGGAACCTATGGCTACACCTTC
j_gene: TRBJ2-5; v_gene: TRBV11-3; d_gene: TRBD2; abundance: .; CDR3aa: CASSSSGSRETQYF; CDR3nt: TGTGCCAGCAGCTCTAGCGGGAGCCGGGAGACCCAGTACTTC
j_gene: TRBJ2-5; v_gene: TRBV7-3; d_gene: .; abundance: .; CDR3aa: CASSLSSGGAYQETQYF; CDR3nt: TGTGCCAGCAGCTTAAGTTCTGGCGGGGCCTACCAAGAGACCCAGTACTTC
j_gene: TRBJ1-1; v_gene: TRBV11-2; d_gene: TRBD1; abundance: .; CDR3aa: CASSPGTGDLRAFF; CDR3nt: TGTGCCAGCAGCCCTGGGACAGGGGACTTACGGGCTTTCTTT
j_gene: TRBJ2-1; v_gene: TRBV5-4; d_gene: TRBD2; abundance: .; CDR3aa: CASSSRAGTSGTRTWNEQFF; CDR3nt: TGTGCCAGCAGCTCTCGTGCCGGGACTAGCGGGACGCGAACCTGGAATGAGCAGTTCTTC
j_gene: TRBJ2-6; v_gene: TRBV5-1; d_gene: TRBD1; abundance: once; CDR3aa: CASSSGQGGGSGANVLTF; CDR3nt: TGCGCCAGCAGCTCGGGACAGGGGGGTGGTTCTGGGGCCAACGTCCTGACTTTC
j_gene: TRBJ2-5; v_gene: TRBV6-6; d_gene: .; abundance: once; CDR3aa: CASSYPQVRGETQYF; CDR3nt: TGTGCCAGCAGTTACCCACAAGTACGGGGTGAGACCCAGTACTTC
j_gene: TRBJ2-7; v_gene: TRBV21-1; d_gene: .; abundance: once; CDR3aa: CASSKGIGTGGYEQYF; CDR3nt: TGTGCCAGCAGCAAAGGGATAGGGACAGGGGGCTACGAGCAGTACTTC
j_gene: TRBJ1-5; v_gene: TRBV6-5; d_gene: TRBD1; abundance: .; CDR3aa: CATQTGTGNQPQHF; CDR3nt: TGTGCCACACAAACCGGGACAGGGAATCAGCCCCAGCATTTT
j_gene: TRBJ2-3; v_gene: TRBV6-5; d_gene: .; abundance: .; CDR3aa: CASRAQGTSTDTQYF; CDR3nt: TGTGCCAGCAGAGCACAGGGGACTAGCACAGATACGCAGTATTTT
j_gene: TRBJ2-3; v_gene: TRBV7-2; d_gene: TRBD2; abundance: .; CDR3aa: CASSFTRTSGGNTDTQYF; CDR3nt: TGTGCCAGCAGCTTTACAAGGACTAGCGGGGGCAACACAGATACGCAGTATTTT
j_gene: TRBJ1-2; v_gene: TRBV6-2/TRBV6-3; d_gene: TRBD1; abundance: few; CDR3aa: CASSYRDRDGYTF; CDR3nt: TGTGCCAGCAGTTACCGGGACAGAGATGGCTACACCTTC
j_gene: TRBJ1-1; v_gene: TRBV12-5; d_gene: TRBD1; abundance: .; CDR3aa: CASGLGGQGGRAFF; CDR3nt: TGTGCTAGTGGTTTGGGGGGACAGGGTGGCAGAGCTTTCTTT
j_gene: TRBJ1-3; v_gene: TRBV21-1; d_gene: .; abundance: .; CDR3aa: CASRKGAGYGNTIYF; CDR3nt: TGTGCCAGCAGAAAGGGCGCGGGTTACGGAAACACCATATATTTT
j_gene: TRBJ1-5; v_gene: TRBV28; d_gene: TRBD1; abundance: .; CDR3aa: CASSEWDRRNSNQPQHF; CDR3nt: TGTGCCAGCAGTGAATGGGACAGGCGAAATAGCAATCAGCCCCAGCATTTT